The next 22 T cell receptor beta chains were all read from a single sample in a study of blood T cell repertoires in COVID-19. The assay was immunoSEQ multiplex PCR, and TCRdb's table has in-frame clones only and misses some. The repertoire holds 150,000 to 200,000 clones, with around four fifths as singletons. Sequencing input: peripheral blood. These receptors originate from a human donor in a cohort sampled during active COVID-19.

There are a few counts of this clone. V usage is TRBV28 and J usage is TRBJ2-3; no reliable D call. The CDR3 sequence is 12 residues long. CDR1 is MDHEN and CDR2 is SYDVKM in the germline V gene. Between the trimmed V and J ends, which lost 3 bases and 2 bases, there was a span of 3 bases. In DNA, the CDR3 is TGTGCCAGCAGTTTCCTCACAGATACGCAGTATTTT. Its protein is CASSFLTDTQYF.

The V gene is TRBV10-2, the J gene TRBJ1-3, with a tentative D call TRBD1 (5 bases). In germline, CDR1 is WSHSY, CDR2 SAAADI. This CDR3 spans 15 amino acids. V shed 0 bases and J shed 8 bases, with 14 bases lying between them. The CDR3 sequence is CASSESQQGLHTIYF. The DNA of the CDR3 is TGCGCCAGCAGTGAGTCCCAGCAGGGTTTGCACACCATATATTTT.

This clone was observed once. V and J are TRBV5-5 and TRBJ2-2; the D is unclear. This CDR3 region has 14 residues. The germline V gene encodes CDR1 SGHKS and CDR2 YYEKEE (reference sequence). Trimming pared 2 bases from V and 8 bases from J, leaving 13 bases between. In DNA form, the CDR3 reads TGTGCCAGCAGCTTTTCCACTGGTGGTGGGGAGCTGTTTTTT. It translates to CASSFSTGGGELFF.

This sequence joins TRBV7-2 and TRBJ1-1; D gene ambiguous. Germline assignment: CDR1 SGHTA and CDR2 FQGNSA. This CDR3 has 16 residues. Trimming took off 3 bases at V and 0 bases at J, with 14 bases between the two ends. The CDR3 region is CASSFNIGVMNTEAFF. CDR3 coding DNA: TGTGCCAGCAGCTTTAATATAGGAGTTATGAACACTGAAGCTTTCTTT. Filled out from reference TRBV7-2 and TRBJ1-1, the complete variable domain reads GAGVSQSPSNKVTEKGKDVELRCDPISGHTALYWYRQSLGQGLEFLIYFQGNSAPDKSGLPSDRFSAERTGGSVSTLTIQRTQQEDSAVYLCASSFNIGVMNTEAFFGQGTRLTVV.

The sample holds many counts of this clone. The chain employs TRBV12-3 or TRBV12-4 and TRBJ1-2, with no clear D. The germline V and J ends were trimmed by 4 bases and 5 bases, with 5 bases remaining between them. The CDR3 has 11 amino acids. The CDR3 nucleotides read TGTGCCAGCAGTTCAGGTTATGGCTACACCTTC. Translating it yields CASSSGYGYTF.

The chain is built from TRBV28 and TRBJ2-5; D is possibly TRBD2 (6 bases). With 4 bases removed from V and 5 bases from J, the gap between germline ends came to 11 bases. CDR1 MDHEN and CDR2 SYDVKM come from the germline V gene. This CDR3 region has 13 residues. The CDR3 region is CASSSFGGETQYF. The CDR3 DNA reads as TGTGCCAGCAGTTCTTTTGGGGGGGAGACCCAGTACTTC. Variable domain in full (rest from reference TRBV28 and TRBJ2-5): DVKVTQSSRYLVKRTGEKVFLECVQDMDHENMFWYRQDPGLGLRLIYFSYDVKMKEKGDIPEGYSVSREKKERFSLILESASTNQTSMYLCASSSFGGETQYFGPGTRLLVL.

The rearrangement links TRBV15 to TRBJ1-1; 8 bases are a match to TRBD1. Trimming at V came to 4 bases and at J to 10 bases, leaving 8 bases not matched to a gene. This CDR3 comprises 13 residues. Germline V gives CDR1 LNHNV, CDR2 YYDKDF (reference sequence). CDR3: CATSTPDRVGAFF. DNA of the CDR3: TGTGCCACCAGCACCCCGGACAGGGTCGGAGCTTTCTTT.

The chain links TRBV5-1 to TRBJ2-3; 8 bases agree with TRBD1. The CDR3 length is 14 residues. V gave up 0 bases and J gave up 4 bases; unmatched junction bases: 1. CDR1 is SGHRS, CDR2 YFSETQ, per germline. The DNA of the CDR3 is TGCGCCAGCAGCTTGGGGACAGGGTCAGATACGCAGTATTTT. Amino acids: CASSLGTGSDTQYF.

The V gene is TRBV6-2 or TRBV6-3, the J gene TRBJ1-5; 8 bases match TRBD1. V was pared by 3 bases and J by 5 bases, with 9 bases of the junction left unmatched. The CDR3 totals 16 residues. Germline CDR1 reads MNHEY; CDR2 reads SVGEGT. This CDR3 reads CASSYWTGRNHQPQHF. The CDR3 coding sequence is TGTGCCAGCAGTTATTGGACAGGGCGTAACCATCAGCCCCAGCATTTT.

V and J are TRBV11-2 and TRBJ2-1, with no clear D. The CDR3 is 15 amino acids. Trimming took 2 bases from V and 4 from J, leaving 12 bases between them. Germline V CDR1 and CDR2: SGHAT, FQNNGV. The CDR3 sequence: CASSLIEEPYNEQFF. In DNA form, the CDR3 reads TGTGCCAGCAGCTTAATAGAGGAGCCTTACAATGAGCAGTTCTTC.

Comment on this clone: Compared with germline, one end of the junction differs, possibly owing to a read error. The genes are TRBV5-1 and TRBJ1-4; D is perhaps TRBD1 (6 bases). The length of the CDR3 is 16 residues. Germline CDR1 is SGHRS and CDR2 is YFSETQ. The CDR3 DNA is TGCGCTAGCAGCGTGACAGGAGCCACAACTAATGAAAAACTGTTTTTT. It specifies CASSVTGATTNEKLFF.

The chain links TRBV20-1 to TRBJ2-7, with 7 bases that match TRBD1. Trimming at V came to 3 bases and at J to 3 bases, leaving 11 bases not matched to a gene. CDR3 length: 15 residues. Germline CDR1 reads DFQATT; CDR2 reads SNEGSKA (reference sequence). The CDR3 DNA is TGCAGTGCTAGTAGGGGACAGTCAAACCTCTACGAGCAGTACTTC. Its protein product is CSASRGQSNLYEQYF.

This chain connects TRBV2 to TRBJ1-3; D might be TRBD1 (6 bases). Trimming took 6 bases from V and 0 from J, leaving 18 bases between them. The CDR3 is 17 amino acids. Germline CDR1 reads SNHLY; CDR2 reads FYNNEI. This CDR3 reads CASRVTQGRFSGNTIYF. The CDR3 bases are TGTGCCAGCAGAGTCACACAGGGAAGGTTCTCTGGAAACACCATATATTTT.

The chain couples TRBV27 to TRBJ2-5; 9 nucleotides match TRBD1. CDR1 is MNHEY and CDR2 is SMNVEV in the germline V gene (reference sequence). Losses at the gene ends were 5 bases for V and 4 bases for J; bases not matched to a gene: 5. The CDR3 contains 14 residues. The CDR3 region has the DNA TGTGCCAGCAGTCCTCGGGGACAGGGAGAGACCCAGTACTTC. Protein: CASSPRGQGETQYF.

The V gene is TRBV28, the J gene TRBJ1-2; 7 nucleotides align to TRBD1. Per the germline V gene, CDR1 is MDHEN and CDR2 is SYDVKM. V trimming: 8 bases; J trimming: 1 base; junction bases outside the gene matches: 4. This CDR3 has 13 residues. This CDR3 reads CASETGINYGYTF. The CDR3 bases are TGTGCCAGCGAGACAGGGATTAACTATGGCTACACCTTC.

The V call is TRBV6-2 or TRBV6-3, the J call TRBJ2-7; perhaps TRBD1 as D (6 bases). The CDR3 totals 15 residues. Trimming took 0 bases from V and 6 from J, leaving 15 bases between them. Germline V gene lookup returns CDR1 MNHEY and CDR2 SVGEGT. DNA of the CDR3: TGTGCCAGCAGTTACTCTCGGGACATACCCTCCGAGCAGTACTTC. Encoded protein: CASSYSRDIPSEQYF.

This clone was detected many times. The V and J genes are TRBV28 and TRBJ2-1; 7 nucleotides match TRBD2. There are 15 residues in the CDR3. Germline-derived CDR1 and CDR2 are MDHEN and SYDVKM. V was clipped by 6 bases and J by 7 bases; unmatched bases: 12. In nucleotides, the CDR3 is TGTGCCAGCAGGGGAAGGCGGGGGTCCTTGAATGAGCAGTTCTTC. Translated, it gives CASRGRRGSLNEQFF.

This chain uses TRBV29-1 with TRBJ1-4; TRBD1 agrees at 10 bases. The CDR3 runs 13 residues. Per germline, CDR1 SQVTM and CDR2 ANQGSEA. V lost 6 bases and J lost 8; bases outside the gene matches: 6. CDR3 amino acids: CSVGTGVGEKLFF. The CDR3 DNA follows: TGCAGCGTGGGGACAGGGGTTGGCGAAAAACTGTTTTTT.

In this sample, this clone turned up once. This sample also contains other DNA sequences that code for the same CDR3. Written as DNA, the CDR3 is TGCGCCAGCAGCTTGGAGCAGGGTGGTACTGAAGCTTTCTTT. This encodes CASSLEQGGTEAFF. This sequence joins TRBV5-1 and TRBJ1-1, with a tentative D call TRBD1 (5 bases). V dropped 0 bases and J dropped 5 bases, with 11 bases sitting between them. This CDR3 spans 14 amino acids. The germline V gene encodes CDR1 SGHRS and CDR2 YFSETQ.

The chain uses TRBV30 and TRBJ1-4, with D possibly TRBD1 on 6 matching bases. This CDR3 is 14 amino acids long. Looked up from germline, CDR1 is GTSNPN and CDR2 is SVGIG (reference sequence). V lost 1 base and J lost 8, with 14 bases in between. The CDR3 loop is CAWSAPTGPEKLFF. CDR3 coding DNA: TGTGCCTGGAGTGCTCCGACAGGCCCGGAAAAACTGTTTTTT.

The chain is built from TRBV6-2 or TRBV6-3 and TRBJ1-5, with TRBD1 as a possible D gene (5 bases). With 0 bases removed from V and 5 bases from J, the gap between germline ends came to 14 bases. The CDR3 is made up of 16 amino acids. Germline-derived CDR1 and CDR2 are MNHEY and SVGEGT. The CDR3 here is CASSYSTRAVDQPQHF. In nucleotides, the CDR3 is TGTGCCAGCAGTTACTCGACCAGGGCGGTGGATCAGCCCCAGCATTTT.

The rearrangement uses TRBV6-5 and TRBJ2-7; D remains ambiguous. The V end lost 4 bases, the J end lost 0 bases, and 13 bases lay between the germline ends. Germline V gives CDR1 MNHEY, CDR2 SVGAGI. There are 15 residues in the CDR3. The CDR3 region has the DNA TGTGCCAGCAGTTCCGAACCCAAGAGCTCCTACGAGCAGTACTTC. Translation gives CASSSEPKSSYEQYF.